Detailed here is one TCR beta chain. Its specificity is unknown. These data come from a study of T cell responses to AZD1222 COVID-19 vaccine. Generated by immunoSEQ multiplex PCR, the TCRdb table keeps only in-frame clones and is missing some. The repertoire holds 75,000 to 90,000 clones, with roughly 86% as singletons. V was trimmed by 8 bases and J by 8 bases, leaving 25 bases between them. Germline V CDR1 and CDR2: LGHNA, YSLEER. CDR3 length equals 16 residues. Study-wide findings and caveats: Researchers took repertoire samples only after the peak T cell response had come. Epitopes outside B.1.351 and B.1.1.7 mutated regions reportedly drew nearly half of spike TCRs.

The rearrangement uses TRBV4-3 and TRBJ2-1, with a tentative D call TRBD2 (5 bases). The sequence was collected from an adult in good health. The material was peripheral blood, obtained on day 0 of AZD1222 vaccination. Written as DNA, the CDR3 is TGCGCCAGCTGCCCTGAGAGGACTTGGCTGGGTTATGAGCAGTTCTTC. Its protein product is CASCPERTWLGYEQFF.